The next 7 T cell receptor beta chains were all read from a single sample in a study of shared clonotypes between healthy human individuals. The table came from immunoSEQ multiplex PCR; TCRdb's copy has only in-frame clones and leaves some out. The sample comprises roughly 2,000,000 clones, about 95% of which are singletons, and approximately 1.2% rests with the top ten. Positive CCR7 selection of CD45RO-negative cells yielded the naive CD8 cells, and terminally differentiated effector memory CD45RA+ cells were excluded. Sequenced sample: naive CD8+ T cells sorted from blood. Receptors were obtained from a man between 18 and 29 years old in good health.

This sequence joins TRBV7-9 and TRBJ2-3; D might be TRBD1 or TRBD2, each matching 5 bases. V was cut by 5 bases and J by 0 bases, with 15 bases left in between. Germline loops: CDR1 SEHNR, CDR2 FQNEAQ (reference sequence). CDR3 length: 16 residues. CDR3 in DNA: TGTGCCAGCAGCCCCCCGACATGGGACAGCACAGATACGCAGTATTTT. Translated, it gives CASSPPTWDSTDTQYF.

This chain connects TRBV7-9 to TRBJ2-5, with 7 bases lining up with TRBD1. Germline trimming cut 3 bases from V and 4 bases from J; bases unmatched to any gene: 5. Germline CDR1 and CDR2: SEHNR and FQNEAQ (reference sequence). The CDR3 extends over 14 amino acids. This chain's CDR3 is CASSFLGDRETQYF. The CDR3 nucleotides are TGTGCCAGCAGCTTTTTAGGGGACAGAGAGACCCAGTACTTC.

The genes are TRBV9 and TRBJ2-5, with a weak D call TRBD1 (6 bases). The V end lost 4 bases, the J end lost 5 bases, and 12 bases lay between the germline ends. There are 13 residues in the CDR3. Per germline, CDR1 SGDLS and CDR2 YYNGEE. The CDR3 DNA follows: TGTGCCAGCAGCCCCCGGACAGAGGAGACCCAGTACTTC. Translation: CASSPRTEETQYF.

The rearrangement uses TRBV7-6 and TRBJ2-1; 7 positions match TRBD2. The germline V gene encodes CDR1 SGHVS and CDR2 FNYEAQ. The V and J ends lost 0 bases and 9 bases, in that order; junction bases with no gene match: 23. This CDR3 region has 20 residues. CDR3 sequence: CASSLAYSSRLADQTGEQFF. The CDR3 DNA follows: TGTGCCAGCAGCTTAGCTTACAGTAGTAGACTAGCTGACCAAACGGGTGAGCAGTTCTTC.

V and J are TRBV28 and TRBJ2-7; perhaps D is TRBD1 or TRBD2 (6 bases each). The germline gives CDR1 MDHEN, CDR2 SYDVKM. The CDR3 sequence is 14 residues long. Trimming pared 2 bases from V and 6 bases from J, leaving 14 bases between. This CDR3 reads CASSLLGGLGEQYF. Written as DNA, the CDR3 is TGTGCCAGCAGTTTACTCGGGGGCTTGGGCGAGCAGTACTTC.

The CDR3 coding sequence is TGTGCCAGCGACAAACGGGGGACAGGGTATGCCGGGGAGCTGTTTTTT. Its translation is CASDKRGTGYAGELFF. This chain links TRBV7-9 with TRBJ2-2, with 9 bases aligning to TRBD1. The CDR3 runs to 16 residues. Trimming at V came to 8 bases and at J to 6 bases, leaving 13 bases not matched to a gene. Germline V gene lookup returns CDR1 SEHNR and CDR2 FQNEAQ (reference sequence).

This chain links TRBV9 with TRBJ1-2, with D hard to call. CDR1 is SGDLS and CDR2 is YYNGEE in the germline V gene. The CDR3 contains 13 residues. Trimming took off 5 bases at V and 2 bases at J, with 10 bases between the two ends. The CDR3 nucleotides read TGTGCCAGCAGGGACTCACAGAACTATGGCTACACCTTC. Its protein product is CASRDSQNYGYTF.